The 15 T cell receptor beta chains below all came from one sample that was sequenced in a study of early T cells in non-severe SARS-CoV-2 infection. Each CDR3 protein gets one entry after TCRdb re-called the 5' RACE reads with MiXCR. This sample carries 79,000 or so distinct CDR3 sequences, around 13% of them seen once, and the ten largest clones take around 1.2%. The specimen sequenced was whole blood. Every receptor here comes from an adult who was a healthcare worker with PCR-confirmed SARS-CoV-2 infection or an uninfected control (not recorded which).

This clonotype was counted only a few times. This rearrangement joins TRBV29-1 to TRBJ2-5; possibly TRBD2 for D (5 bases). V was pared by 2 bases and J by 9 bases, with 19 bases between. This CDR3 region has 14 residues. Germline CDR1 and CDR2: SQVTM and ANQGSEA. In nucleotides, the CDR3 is TGCAGCGTTGAAACGGGGAGTGGACGTGTGGCCCAGTACTTC. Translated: CSVETGSGRVAQYF.

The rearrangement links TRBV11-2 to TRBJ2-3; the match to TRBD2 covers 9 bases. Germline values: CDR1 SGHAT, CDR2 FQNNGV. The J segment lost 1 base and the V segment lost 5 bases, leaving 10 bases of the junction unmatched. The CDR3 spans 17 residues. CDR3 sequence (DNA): TGTGCCAGCAGCACCTCCTTAGCGGGAGTGGGCACAGATACGCAGTATTTT. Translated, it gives CASSTSLAGVGTDTQYF.

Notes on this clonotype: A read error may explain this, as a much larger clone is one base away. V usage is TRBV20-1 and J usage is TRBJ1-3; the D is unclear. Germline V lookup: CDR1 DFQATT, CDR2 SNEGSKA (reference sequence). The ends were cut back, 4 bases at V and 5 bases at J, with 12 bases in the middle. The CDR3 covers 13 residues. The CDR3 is CSATLNSRNTIYF. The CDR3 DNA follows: TGCAGTGCTACCCTGAACAGCCGAAACACCATATATTTT.

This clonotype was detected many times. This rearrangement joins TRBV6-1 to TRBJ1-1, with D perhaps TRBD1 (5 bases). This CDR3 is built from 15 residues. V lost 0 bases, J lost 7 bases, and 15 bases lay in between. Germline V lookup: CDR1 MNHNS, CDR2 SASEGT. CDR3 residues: CASSEAWARQFEAFF. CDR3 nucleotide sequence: TGTGCCAGCAGTGAAGCGTGGGCGAGACAGTTTGAAGCTTTCTTT.

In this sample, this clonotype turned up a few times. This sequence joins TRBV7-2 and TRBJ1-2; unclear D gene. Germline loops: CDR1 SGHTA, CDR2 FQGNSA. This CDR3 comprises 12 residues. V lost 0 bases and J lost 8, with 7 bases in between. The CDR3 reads CASSLAGRGYTF. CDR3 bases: TGTGCCAGCAGCTTAGCGGGCAGGGGCTACACCTTC. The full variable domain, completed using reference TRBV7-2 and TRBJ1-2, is GAGVSQSPSNKVTEKGKDVELRCDPISGHTALYWYRQSLGQGLEFLIYFQGNSAPDKSGLPSDRFSAERTGGSVSTLTIQRTQQEDSAVYLCASSLAGRGYTFGSGTRLTVV.

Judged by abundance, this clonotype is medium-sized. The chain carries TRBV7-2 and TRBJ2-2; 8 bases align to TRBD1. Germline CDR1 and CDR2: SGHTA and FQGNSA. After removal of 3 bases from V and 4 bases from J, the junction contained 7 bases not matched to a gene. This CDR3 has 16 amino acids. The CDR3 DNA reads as TGTGCCAGCAGCTTGGTCGGGACAGGAGGCACCGGGGAGCTGTTTTTT. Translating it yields CASSLVGTGGTGELFF.

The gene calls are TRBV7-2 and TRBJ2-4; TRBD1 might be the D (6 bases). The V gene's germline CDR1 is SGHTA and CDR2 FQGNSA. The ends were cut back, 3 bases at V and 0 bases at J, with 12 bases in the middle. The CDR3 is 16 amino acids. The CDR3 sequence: CASSLGHQLAKNIQYF. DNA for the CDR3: TGTGCCAGCAGCTTGGGACACCAACTAGCCAAAAACATTCAGTACTTC. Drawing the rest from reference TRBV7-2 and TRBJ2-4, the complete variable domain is GAGVSQSPSNKVTEKGKDVELRCDPISGHTALYWYRQSLGQGLEFLIYFQGNSAPDKSGLPSDRFSAERTGGSVSTLTIQRTQQEDSAVYLCASSLGHQLAKNIQYFGAGTRLSVL.

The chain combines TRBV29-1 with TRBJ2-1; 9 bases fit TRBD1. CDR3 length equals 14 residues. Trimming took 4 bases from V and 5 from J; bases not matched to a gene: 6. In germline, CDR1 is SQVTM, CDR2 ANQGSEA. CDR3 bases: TGCAGCGTTGTCTGGACAGGGGTCCACAATGAGCAGTTCTTC. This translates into CSVVWTGVHNEQFF.

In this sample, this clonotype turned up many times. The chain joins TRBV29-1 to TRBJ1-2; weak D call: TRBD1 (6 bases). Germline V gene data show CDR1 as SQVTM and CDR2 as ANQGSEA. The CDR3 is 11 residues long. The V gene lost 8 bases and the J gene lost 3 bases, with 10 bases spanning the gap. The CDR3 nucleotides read TGCAGCCTCGGGGGCGACTATGGCTACACCTTC. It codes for CSLGGDYGYTF.

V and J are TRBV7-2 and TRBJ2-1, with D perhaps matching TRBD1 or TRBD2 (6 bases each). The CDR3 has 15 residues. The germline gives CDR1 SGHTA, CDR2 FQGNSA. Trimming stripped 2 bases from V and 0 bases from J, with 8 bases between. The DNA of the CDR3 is TGTGCCAGCAGCTTAAAGGGGGGCTCCTACAATGAGCAGTTCTTC. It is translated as CASSLKGGSYNEQFF.

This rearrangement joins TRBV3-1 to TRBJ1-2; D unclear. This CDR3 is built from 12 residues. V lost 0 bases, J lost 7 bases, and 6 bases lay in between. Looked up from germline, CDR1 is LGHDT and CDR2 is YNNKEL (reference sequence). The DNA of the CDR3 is TGTGCCAGCAGCCAAGACGGTAGTGGCTACACCTTC. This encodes CASSQDGSGYTF. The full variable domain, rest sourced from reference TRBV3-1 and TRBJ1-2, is DTAVSQTPKYLVTQMGNDKSIKCEQNLGHDTMYWYKQDSKKFLKIMFSYNNKELIINETVPNRFSPKSPDKAHLNLHINSLELGDSAVYFCASSQDGSGYTFGSGTRLTVV.

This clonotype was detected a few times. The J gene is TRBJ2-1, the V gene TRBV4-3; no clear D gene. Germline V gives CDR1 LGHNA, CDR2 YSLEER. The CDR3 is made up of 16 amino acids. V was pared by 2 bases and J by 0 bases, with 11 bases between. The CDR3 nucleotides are TGCGCCAGCAGCCAAAAACATCAAAGCTCCTACAATGAGCAGTTCTTC. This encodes CASSQKHQSSYNEQFF.

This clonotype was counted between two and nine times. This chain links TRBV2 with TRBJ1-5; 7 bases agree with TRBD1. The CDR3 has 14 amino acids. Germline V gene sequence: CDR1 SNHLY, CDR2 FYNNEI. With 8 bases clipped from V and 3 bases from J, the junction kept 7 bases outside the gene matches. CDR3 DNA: TGTGCCAGCGACCGGGACAGCACCAATCAGCCCCAGCATTTT. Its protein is CASDRDSTNQPQHF.

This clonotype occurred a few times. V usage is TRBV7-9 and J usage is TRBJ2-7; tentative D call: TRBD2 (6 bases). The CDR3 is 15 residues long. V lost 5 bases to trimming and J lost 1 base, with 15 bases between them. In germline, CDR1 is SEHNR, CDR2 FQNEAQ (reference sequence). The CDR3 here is CASSRGAPASYEQYF. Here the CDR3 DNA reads TGTGCCAGCAGCCGCGGGGCTCCTGCATCCTACGAGCAGTACTTC.

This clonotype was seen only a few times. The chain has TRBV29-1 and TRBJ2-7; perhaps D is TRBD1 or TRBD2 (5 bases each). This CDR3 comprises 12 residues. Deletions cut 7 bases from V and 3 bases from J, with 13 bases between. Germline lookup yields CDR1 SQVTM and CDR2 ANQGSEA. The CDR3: CSATGRVYEQYF. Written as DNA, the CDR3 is TGCAGCGCCACGGGGCGGGTCTACGAGCAGTACTTC.